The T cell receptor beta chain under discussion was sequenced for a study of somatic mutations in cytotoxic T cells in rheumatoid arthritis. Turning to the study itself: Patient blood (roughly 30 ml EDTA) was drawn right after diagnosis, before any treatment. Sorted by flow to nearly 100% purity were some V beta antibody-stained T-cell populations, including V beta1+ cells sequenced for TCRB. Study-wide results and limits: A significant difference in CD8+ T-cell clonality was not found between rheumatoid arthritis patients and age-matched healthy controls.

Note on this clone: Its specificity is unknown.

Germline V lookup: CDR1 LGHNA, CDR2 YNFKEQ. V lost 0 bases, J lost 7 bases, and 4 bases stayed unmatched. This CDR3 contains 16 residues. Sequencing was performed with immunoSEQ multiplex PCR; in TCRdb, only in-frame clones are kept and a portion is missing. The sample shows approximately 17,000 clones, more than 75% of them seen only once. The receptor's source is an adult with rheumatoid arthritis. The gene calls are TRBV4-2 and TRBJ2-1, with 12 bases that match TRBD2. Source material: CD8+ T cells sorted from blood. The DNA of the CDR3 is TGTGCCAGCAGCCAAGAACCCGGGACTAGCGGGAATGAGCAGTTCTTC. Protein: CASSQEPGTSGNEQFF.